The 12 T cell receptor beta chains below come from one sample, sequenced in a study of CD8 T cells in ankylosing spondylitis. One entry per CDR3 protein, called by TCRdb with MiXCR from the 5' RACE reads. Seen here are around 250,000 distinct CDR3 sequences, roughly 10% observed once, and the top ten hold less than 7.5%. Sequencing was performed on blood, either unsorted or a sorted T cell fraction (not recorded which). The receptor set was obtained from a male donor with ankylosing spondylitis or in good health (not recorded which).

The table lists this clonotype with many counts. V and J are TRBV27 and TRBJ2-2, with 7 bases fitting TRBD2. Germline V lookup: CDR1 MNHEY, CDR2 SMNVEV (reference sequence). The CDR3 loop spans 13 amino acids. With V trimmed by 8 bases and J by 6 bases, 6 bases remained unmatched. DNA of the CDR3: TGTGCCAGCTGTTCCCGGGAGGCCGGGGAGCTGTTTTTT. This codes for CASCSREAGELFF.

This clonotype was seen more than once but under ten times. The chain carries TRBV27 and TRBJ1-1; D may be TRBD1 (5 bases). V lost 6 bases to trimming and J lost 2 bases, with 16 bases between them. Germline V gene lookup returns CDR1 MNHEY and CDR2 SMNVEV (reference sequence). The CDR3 is 15 residues long. Here the CDR3 reads CASSPGAPLNTEAFF. CDR3 bases: TGTGCCAGCAGCCCCGGGGCCCCTCTCAACACTGAAGCTTTCTTT.

The chain combines TRBV15 with TRBJ1-1; D call uncertain. Germline V gene sequence: CDR1 LNHNV, CDR2 YYDKDF (reference sequence). The CDR3 is made up of 14 amino acids. V dropped 1 base and J dropped 1 base, with 7 bases sitting between them. CDR3 protein: CATSRAMPNTEAFF. As DNA, the CDR3 is TGTGCCACCAGCAGAGCCATGCCGAACACTGAAGCTTTCTTT.

The table lists this clonotype with many counts. The CDR3 loop is CSGGDGLFQETQYF. CDR3 sequence (DNA): TGCAGCGGGGGGGACGGCCTCTTCCAAGAGACCCAGTACTTC. V usage is TRBV29-1 and J usage is TRBJ2-5; the D gene is possibly TRBD2 (6 bases). Trimming pared 7 bases from V and 1 base from J, leaving 16 bases between. Germline-derived CDR1 and CDR2 are SQVTM and ANQGSEA. The CDR3 sequence is 14 residues long.

This chain links TRBV6-2 or TRBV6-3 with TRBJ2-5; possible D gene TRBD2, 6 bases. The CDR3 spans 16 residues. Germline V gene sequence: CDR1 MNHEY, CDR2 SVGEGT. The V end was cut by 2 bases, the J end by 0 bases, with 13 bases between. CDR3 bases: TGTGCCAGCAGTTACGATGCTAGCGAGAACCAAGAGACCCAGTACTTC. Protein: CASSYDASENQETQYF.

The table lists this clonotype with many counts. The rearrangement uses TRBV20-1 and TRBJ2-7, with a weak D call TRBD1 (6 bases). The CDR3 sequence is 14 residues long. The V and J ends lost 5 bases and 2 bases respectively, with 16 bases between them. Germline CDR1 is DFQATT and CDR2 is SNEGSKA (reference sequence). The CDR3 sequence: CSAEGERLPYEQYF. CDR3 bases: TGCAGTGCTGAGGGGGAGCGGCTCCCCTACGAGCAGTACTTC.

This clonotype was detected ten times or more. The CDR3 loop is CASRMDSPGSTIYF. The CDR3, as DNA: TGTGCCAGCAGGATGGACAGCCCAGGGAGCACCATATATTTT. This chain links TRBV27 with TRBJ1-3; D might be TRBD1 (6 bases). Trimming removed 6 bases at V and 9 bases at J, with 18 bases between. CDR3 length: 14 amino acids. Germline loops: CDR1 MNHEY, CDR2 SMNVEV (reference sequence).

In this sample, this clonotype turned up many times. CDR3 nucleotides: TGCGCCAGCAGCCCGTTGGGTGGCACTGAAGCTTTCTTT. Protein product: CASSPLGGTEAFF. This chain uses TRBV5-1 with TRBJ1-1, with D unresolved. V lost 4 bases to trimming and J lost 4 bases, with 11 bases between them. The CDR3 totals 13 residues. From germline, CDR1 is SGHRS and CDR2 YFSETQ.

The chain is built from TRBV5-4 and TRBJ2-5; D gene ambiguous. The CDR3 spans 15 residues. In germline, CDR1 is SGHNT, CDR2 YYREEE (reference sequence). V lost 0 bases and J 5 bases, leaving 14 bases between the germline ends. The CDR3: CASSLEPERWETQYF. The CDR3 bases are TGTGCCAGCAGCTTGGAGCCAGAAAGGTGGGAGACCCAGTACTTC.

The CDR3, as DNA: TGCGCCAGCAGTCAAGGGCTAGCGACCGGGTGCGTAACAATCAGTCCCCAGCATTTT. Translating gives CASSQGLATGCVTISPQHF. The chain uses TRBV23-1 and TRBJ1-5; D remains ambiguous. TRBV23-1 is identified as an open reading frame with a role that is uncertain. This CDR3 contains 19 residues. With 2 bases removed from V and 10 bases from J, the gap between germline ends came to 30 bases.

This clonotype came up many times. V usage is TRBV5-1 and J usage is TRBJ2-1; TRBD2 might be the D (6 bases). The CDR3 totals 16 residues. V lost 0 bases, J lost 7 bases, and 17 bases lay in between. Germline lookup yields CDR1 SGHRS and CDR2 YFSETQ. CDR3 DNA sequence: TGCGCCAGCAGCTTGGCCAGCGGGTCAATGTGGAATGAGCAGTTCTTC. This translates into CASSLASGSMWNEQFF.

This clonotype was observed a few times. The chain is built from TRBV3-1 and TRBJ1-2; maybe TRBD1 (5 bases). Germline CDR1 LGHDT, CDR2 YNNKEL (reference sequence). Trimming shortened V by 4 bases and J by 4 bases, and 22 bases separated the two germline ends. This CDR3 comprises 17 residues. CDR3 DNA: TGTGCCAGCAGCCCTGTCCAGGGTAGCTCCTTCCGCTATGGCTACACCTTC. Translated, it gives CASSPVQGSSFRYGYTF.